A selection of T cell receptor beta chains follows, all from one sample in a study of T cells in Graves' hyperthyroidism and ophthalmopathy. MiXCR, applied by TCRdb to the multiplex PCR reads, yields one record per CDR3 protein. This sample carries about half a million distinct CDR3 sequences, about 20% of them seen once, and the ten largest clones take about 50%. What was sequenced was blood. These receptors were obtained from a man aged 35 to 55 with Graves' ophthalmopathy. CDR3s include the opening cysteine and the closing phenylalanine or tryptophan. A D gene is named only where the DNA matches it firmly. Rows may omit the clone size; those that give it use once, few, many or a size class.

TRBV7-9,TRBJ1-6,.,.,CASSTGRIRNSPLHF,TGTGCCAGCAGCACGGGACGGATAAGAAATTCACCCCTCCACTTT
TRBV14,TRBJ2-7,.,TRBD1,CASSQIQGGEQYF,TGTGCCAGCAGCCAAATACAGGGGGGCGAGCAGTACTTC
TRBV6-1,TRBJ1-6,few,.,CASSWSVSASPLHF,TGTGCCAGCAGTTGGTCTGTGTCGGCTTCACCCCTCCACTTT
TRBV5-5,TRBJ1-3,.,TRBD1,CASSQEIGDRSRNTIYF,TGTGCCAGCAGCCAAGAGATAGGGGACAGGTCTCGAAACACCATATATTTT
TRBV2,TRBJ1-1,few,.,CASSEALSGGAFF,TGTGCCAGCAGTGAAGCGCTTTCGGGGGGCGCTTTCTTT
TRBV28,TRBJ2-1,.,.,CASSFGEQFF,TGTGCCAGCAGTTTCGGAGAGCAGTTCTTC
TRBV7-9,TRBJ1-6,.,TRBD1,CASSLDRGTSPLHF,TGTGCCAGCAGCCTCGACAGGGGAACTTCACCCCTCCACTTT
TRBV3-1,TRBJ2-7,many,TRBD2,CASSQDGGRAVGEQYF,TGTGCCAGCAGCCAAGATGGGGGGAGGGCTGTCGGCGAGCAGTACTTC
TRBV7-8,TRBJ2-7,many,.,CASGGRNYEQYF,TGTGCCTCCGGGGGTCGAAACTACGAGCAGTACTTC
TRBV28,TRBJ1-2,many,.,CASSERQVYGYTF,TGTGCCAGCAGTGAGCGACAGGTTTATGGCTACACCTTC
TRBV2,TRBJ2-2,many,TRBD1,CASKGEGAETGELFF,TGTGCCAGCAAGGGAGAGGGGGCGGAAACCGGGGAGCTGTTTTTT
TRBV5-6,TRBJ2-5,.,.,CASSLDRVGILRETQYF,TGTGCCAGCAGCTTGGACAGGGTTGGAATCCTGAGGGAGACCCAGTACTTC
TRBV3-1,TRBJ2-3,few,.,CASTKLLTSTDTQYF,TGTGCCAGCACCAAACTCCTAACTAGCACAGATACGCAGTATTTT
TRBV3-1,TRBJ2-1,.,.,CASSHPGFDEQFF,TGTGCCAGCAGCCACCCGGGTTTCGATGAGCAGTTCTTC
TRBV7-9,TRBJ2-7,few,TRBD1,CASSPGTGNHEQYF,TGTGCCAGCAGTCCCGGGACAGGGAACCACGAGCAGTACTTC
TRBV9,TRBJ1-6,.,.,CASSARPNSPLHF,TGTGCCAGCAGCGCCCGACCGAATTCACCCCTCCACTTT
TRBV7-9,TRBJ2-7,many,.,CASSYAGPPPYEQYF,TGTGCCAGCAGTTACGCCGGGCCGCCGCCCTACGAGCAGTACTTC
TRBV20-1,TRBJ2-7,many,TRBD2,CSAPLRASGHYEQYF,TGCAGTGCTCCGTTGAGGGCTAGCGGGCACTACGAGCAGTACTTC
TRBV20-1,TRBJ2-7,few,TRBD2,CSASPVTSGRYYEQYF,TGCAGTGCTAGCCCCGTGACTAGCGGGAGATACTACGAGCAGTACTTC
TRBV6-2/TRBV6-3,TRBJ2-2,.,.,CAAQGTSTGELFF,TGTGCGGCCCAGGGGACCTCCACCGGGGAGCTGTTTTTT
TRBV15,TRBJ2-5,few,.,CATSRGSQETQYF,TGTGCCACCAGCCGCGGCAGCCAAGAGACCCAGTACTTC
TRBV10-3,TRBJ2-1,once,.,CAISTGGYNGQFF,TGTGCCATCAGCACCGGGGGCTACAATGGGCAGTTCTTC
TRBV7-9,TRBJ2-7,.,.,CASSLTQGKQYF,TGTGCCAGCAGCTTAACACAGGGAAAGCAGTACTTC
TRBV6-2/TRBV6-3,TRBJ2-3,.,.,CASRKQGLNTQYF,TGTGCCAGCAGAAAACAGGGTCTTAATACGCAGTATTTT
TRBV6-1,TRBJ2-2,few,.,CASSVRQGPDTGELFF,TGTGCCAGCAGTGTGCGGCAGGGGCCTGACACCGGGGAGCTGTTTTTT
TRBV9,TRBJ1-1,.,.,CASSGRQNTEAFF,TGTGCCAGCAGCGGAAGACAGAACACTGAAGCTTTCTTT
TRBV28,TRBJ2-1,few,.,CASSLIQVGGNEQFF,TGTGCCAGCAGTTTAATTCAAGTGGGTGGCAATGAGCAGTTCTTC
TRBV5-8,TRBJ1-6,once,.,CASSLRFSGDSPLHF,TGTGCCAGCAGCTTGAGGTTTTCAGGGGATTCACCCCTCCACTTT
TRBV25-1,TRBJ1-1,few,.,CASTYGQRHTEAFF,TGTGCCAGCACCTACGGACAGCGACACACTGAAGCTTTCTTT
TRBV7-2,TRBJ2-7,.,.,CASSPLRPEQYF,TGTGCCAGCAGCCCTCTCAGGCCCGAGCAGTACTTC
TRBV7-6,TRBJ1-4,few,.,CASGTGTLNEKLFF,TGTGCCAGCGGAACAGGGACCCTAAATGAAAAACTGTTTTTT
TRBV9,TRBJ1-1,few,.,CASSVGVGEAFF,TGTGCCAGCAGCGTAGGTGTCGGTGAAGCTTTCTTT
TRBV13,TRBJ1-3,.,.,CASSVRQESGNTIYF,TGTGCCAGCAGCGTTAGACAGGAGAGTGGAAACACCATATATTTT
TRBV11-2,TRBJ2-3,many,.,CASSLVWSPRLVDTQYF,TGTGCCAGCAGCTTAGTTTGGTCCCCTCGGTTGGTAGATACGCAGTATTTT
TRBV6-1,TRBJ2-5,few,.,CASRPQGPQETQYF,TGTGCCAGCAGGCCCCAGGGCCCTCAAGAGACCCAGTACTTC
TRBV28,TRBJ2-3,few,TRBD2,CAGGGTSGSPNTQYF,TGTGCTGGGGGGGGGACTAGCGGGAGTCCCAATACGCAGTATTTT
TRBV2,TRBJ2-7,.,TRBD2,CASTQGRGLASYEQYF,TGTGCCAGCACCCAAGGAAGGGGACTAGCGTCCTACGAGCAGTACTTC
TRBV10-3,TRBJ1-3,few,TRBD1,CAISKQGAGNTIYF,TGTGCCATCAGTAAACAGGGGGCTGGAAACACCATATATTTT
TRBV20-1,TRBJ2-7,.,.,CSAPFNYEQYF,TGCAGTGCCCCTTTTAACTACGAGCAGTACTTC
TRBV7-9,TRBJ2-1,.,TRBD2,CASSQSGGHNEQFF,TGTGCCAGCAGCCAAAGCGGGGGTCACAATGAGCAGTTCTTC
TRBV5-1,TRBJ2-5,few,.,CASRGRLQETQYF,TGCGCCAGCAGAGGGAGACTACAAGAGACCCAGTACTTC
TRBV19,TRBJ2-2,.,.,CASSILRSGELFF,TGTGCCAGTAGTATTTTGCGATCCGGGGAGCTGTTTTTT
TRBV29-1,TRBJ2-3,once,TRBD2,CSGRAGVLTDTQYF,TGCAGCGGTAGAGCGGGAGTGTTGACAGATACGCAGTATTTT